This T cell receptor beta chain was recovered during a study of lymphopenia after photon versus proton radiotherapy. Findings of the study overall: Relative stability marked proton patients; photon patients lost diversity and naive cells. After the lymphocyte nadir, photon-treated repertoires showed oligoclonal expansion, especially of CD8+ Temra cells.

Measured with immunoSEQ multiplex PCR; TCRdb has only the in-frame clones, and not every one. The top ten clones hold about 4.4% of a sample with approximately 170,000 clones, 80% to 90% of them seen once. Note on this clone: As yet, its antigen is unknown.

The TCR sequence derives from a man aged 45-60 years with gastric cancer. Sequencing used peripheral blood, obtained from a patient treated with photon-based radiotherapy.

The CDR3 loop reads CASSPLGTGGPGELFF. The CDR3 DNA sequence: TGTGCCAGCAGTCCCTTAGGGACAGGGGGCCCCGGGGAGCTGTTTTTT. J is TRBJ2-2 and V is TRBV7-2, with 12 bases lining up with TRBD1. Germline values: CDR1 SGHTA, CDR2 FQGNSA. The length of the CDR3 is 16 residues. V trimming: 6 bases; J trimming: 6 bases; junction bases outside the gene matches: 8.